This is a list of T cell receptor beta chains from one sample in a study of OX40 agonist ivuxolimab in advanced cancers. Measured with immunoSEQ multiplex PCR; TCRdb has only the in-frame clones, and not every one. The sample contains 60,000 or so clones, 86% of which appear only once. This sample comprised CD4+ or CD8+ T cells sorted from blood, obtained in a trial of the OX40 agonist ivuxolimab. These receptor sequences come from an adult with an advanced solid tumor such as melanoma, head and neck, liver or kidney cancer. CDR3s include the opening cysteine and the closing phenylalanine or tryptophan. Each record gives: D gene, V gene, J gene, clone size, CDR3 DNA, CDR3 protein. The D gene is left open where the match is weak. Some rows mark clone size as missing; the rest say once, few, many or name a class of expanded clone.

d_call: .; v_call: TRBV27; j_call: TRBJ1-2; clone_size: .; cdr3_nt: TGTGCCAGCAGTTTATCCTCCGGGGGGGCCTATGGCTACACCTTC; cdr3_aa: CASSLSSGGAYGYTF
d_call: .; v_call: TRBV9; j_call: TRBJ2-3; clone_size: .; cdr3_nt: TGTGCCAGCAGCTCTCGCTTCGGTAGCACAGATACGCAGTATTTT; cdr3_aa: CASSSRFGSTDTQYF
d_call: .; v_call: TRBV6-5; j_call: TRBJ1-1; clone_size: .; cdr3_nt: TGTGCCACCACAGGTTTGAACACTGAAGCTTTCTTT; cdr3_aa: CATTGLNTEAFF
d_call: .; v_call: TRBV7-9; j_call: TRBJ2-7; clone_size: .; cdr3_nt: TGTGCCAGCAGCCCTGGGACAACCACAGAGCAGTACTTC; cdr3_aa: CASSPGTTTEQYF
d_call: TRBD1; v_call: TRBV6-6; j_call: TRBJ1-4; clone_size: .; cdr3_nt: TGTGCCAGCACCAATAGCGGTGACAGGGTGAAACTGTTTTTT; cdr3_aa: CASTNSGDRVKLFF
d_call: .; v_call: TRBV27; j_call: TRBJ2-2; clone_size: .; cdr3_nt: TGTGCCAGCAACCGGGACTTAGGGGGCACCGGGGAGCTGTTTTTT; cdr3_aa: CASNRDLGGTGELFF
d_call: TRBD1; v_call: TRBV6-6; j_call: TRBJ1-6; clone_size: .; cdr3_nt: TGTGCCAGCAGGCAGACAGGGGGTACGGGATCACCCCTCCACTTT; cdr3_aa: CASRQTGGTGSPLHF
d_call: .; v_call: TRBV4-2; j_call: TRBJ2-7; clone_size: .; cdr3_nt: TGTGCCAGCAGCTACACAGGGAGCTCCTACGAGCAGTACTTC; cdr3_aa: CASSYTGSSYEQYF
d_call: .; v_call: TRBV7-2; j_call: TRBJ2-1; clone_size: .; cdr3_nt: TGTGCCAGCAGCTTAGACGTTGAGCAGTTCTTC; cdr3_aa: CASSLDVEQFF
d_call: .; v_call: TRBV2; j_call: TRBJ2-5; clone_size: once; cdr3_nt: TGTGCCAGCAGTCCAGACTTGGGTGCCCAAGAGACCCAGTACTTC; cdr3_aa: CASSPDLGAQETQYF
d_call: .; v_call: TRBV12-2; j_call: TRBJ2-5; clone_size: .; cdr3_nt: TGTGCAAGTCGCTTAGCGCGAGCGGGAGATGGAGAGACCCAGTACTTC; cdr3_aa: CASRLARAGDGETQYF
d_call: .; v_call: TRBV10-3; j_call: TRBJ1-4; clone_size: .; cdr3_nt: TGTGCCATCAGTGAGTGGGGCAAGGGGGAAAAACTGTTTTTT; cdr3_aa: CAISEWGKGEKLFF
d_call: .; v_call: TRBV21-1; j_call: TRBJ2-5; clone_size: few; cdr3_nt: TGTGCCAGCAGCAAATATCCCACCCGAGAGACCCAGTACTTC; cdr3_aa: CASSKYPTRETQYF
d_call: .; v_call: TRBV9; j_call: TRBJ2-1; clone_size: once; cdr3_nt: TGTGCCAGCAGCCCCCCCGGATACAATGAGCAGTTCTTC; cdr3_aa: CASSPPGYNEQFF
d_call: .; v_call: TRBV14; j_call: TRBJ1-4; clone_size: few; cdr3_nt: TGTGCCAGCAGCCAGAATAGGCTTAATGAAAAACTGTTTTTT; cdr3_aa: CASSQNRLNEKLFF
d_call: TRBD1; v_call: TRBV15; j_call: TRBJ2-7; clone_size: .; cdr3_nt: TGTGCCACCAGCAGAGCGCGGGACAGGGAAAACGAGCAGTACTTC; cdr3_aa: CATSRARDRENEQYF
d_call: TRBD1; v_call: TRBV9; j_call: TRBJ2-3; clone_size: .; cdr3_nt: TGTGCCAGCAGCGCCCTCCCCCAGGGGGCAGATACGCAGTATTTT; cdr3_aa: CASSALPQGADTQYF
d_call: TRBD2; v_call: TRBV2; j_call: TRBJ2-2; clone_size: .; cdr3_nt: TGTGCCAGCAGTGAAGTTAGCGGGAGTACCGGGGAGCTGTTTTTT; cdr3_aa: CASSEVSGSTGELFF
d_call: .; v_call: TRBV6-5; j_call: TRBJ1-5; clone_size: .; cdr3_nt: TGTGCCAGCAGACCATCGCTCAGTAGCAATCAGCCCCAGCATTTT; cdr3_aa: CASRPSLSSNQPQHF
d_call: TRBD1; v_call: TRBV7-9; j_call: TRBJ1-1; clone_size: .; cdr3_nt: TGTGCCAGCAGCATCAGGGGGGGGAACACTGAAGCTTTCTTT; cdr3_aa: CASSIRGGNTEAFF
d_call: .; v_call: TRBV7-2; j_call: TRBJ1-3; clone_size: .; cdr3_nt: TGTGCCAGCAGCTCAGGGCGCAACTCTGGAAACACCATATATTTT; cdr3_aa: CASSSGRNSGNTIYF